The TCR beta chain described here comes from a study of monozygotic twins with inflammatory bowel disease. In regard to this clonotype: Its specificity is not known.

CDR1 is SNHLY and CDR2 is FYNNEI in the germline V gene. The CDR3 covers 13 residues. Used for each TCR library was approximately 3,600 ng of total RNA. UMIs that had a 6-nucleotide sample barcode were put in using template switching. TCRdb re-called the 5' RACE reads and catalogs CDR3 proteins one per entry, DNA excluded. The listing records 350,000 to 400,000 distinct CDR3 sequences. General observations from the study: Extra variability in the repertoires of patients may have come from differing immunosuppressive treatments. Relative to healthy twins, IBD patients had fewer clonotypes in common with others, a gap that was especially apparent with disease activity.

This clonotype originated in a human donor with ulcerative colitis or Crohn's disease, or a healthy co-twin of an affected twin (not recorded which). The V and J genes are TRBV2 and TRBJ2-2; TCRdb's D call, TRBD1, is unchecked because there is no DNA. Material for sequencing was blood. This CDR3 is CASSAQGHGELFF.